The present entry profiles one T cell receptor (beta chain) with its context. Run at survey level, the immunoSEQ assay was version v3.0. Libraries were prepared by immunoSEQ multiplex PCR; TCRdb keeps only in-frame clonotypes and omits some of them. The table includes about 39,000 clones, around 88% detected once. These data come from a study of long-term antiretroviral therapy in people with HIV. The material was unsorted PBMCs, obtained just before starting antiretroviral therapy. The receptor's source is a woman in her late teens or twenties with HIV.

In nucleotides, the CDR3 is TGTGCCAGCAGTTTGCAAGGGGTTAATGAAAAACTGTTTTTT. Encoded protein: CASSLQGVNEKLFF. The gene calls are TRBV28 and TRBJ1-4; TRBD1 is a possible D gene (5 bases). CDR1 and CDR2 (germline): MDHEN, SYDVKM. The germline V and J ends were trimmed by 3 bases and 4 bases, with 9 bases remaining between them. This CDR3 contains 14 residues.